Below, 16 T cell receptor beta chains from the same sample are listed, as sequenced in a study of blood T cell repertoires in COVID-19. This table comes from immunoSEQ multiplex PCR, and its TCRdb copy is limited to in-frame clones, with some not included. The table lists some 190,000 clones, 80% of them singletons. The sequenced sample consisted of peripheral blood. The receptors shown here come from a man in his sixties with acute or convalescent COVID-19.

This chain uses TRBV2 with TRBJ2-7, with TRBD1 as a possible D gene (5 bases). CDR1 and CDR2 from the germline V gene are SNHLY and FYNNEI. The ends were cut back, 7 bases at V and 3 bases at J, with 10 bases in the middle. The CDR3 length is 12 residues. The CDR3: CASIIDSYEQYF. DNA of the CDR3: TGTGCCAGCATCATAGACAGCTACGAGCAGTACTTC.

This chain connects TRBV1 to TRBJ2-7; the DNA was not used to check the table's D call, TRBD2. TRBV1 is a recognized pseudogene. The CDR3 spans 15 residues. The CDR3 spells CTSSPLAGGPYEQYF. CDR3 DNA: TGCACCAGCAGCCCCCTAGCGGGAGGGCCTTACGAGCAGTACTTC.

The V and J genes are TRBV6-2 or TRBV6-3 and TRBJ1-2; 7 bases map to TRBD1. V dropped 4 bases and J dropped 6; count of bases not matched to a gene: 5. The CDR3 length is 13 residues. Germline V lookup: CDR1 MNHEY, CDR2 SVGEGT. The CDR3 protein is CASSLDRAHGYTF. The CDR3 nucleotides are TGTGCCAGCAGTTTAGACAGGGCCCATGGCTACACCTTC.

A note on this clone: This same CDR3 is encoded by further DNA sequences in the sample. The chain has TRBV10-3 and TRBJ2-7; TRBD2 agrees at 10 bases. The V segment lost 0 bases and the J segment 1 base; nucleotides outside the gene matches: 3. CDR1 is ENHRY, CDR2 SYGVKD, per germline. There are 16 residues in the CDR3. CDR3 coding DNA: TGTGCCATCAGTGAGTCGACTAGCGGGTTTTCCTACGAGCAGTACTTC. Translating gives CAISESTSGFSYEQYF.

CDR3 amino acids: CASSKGMEYEQYF. The CDR3 DNA is TGTGCCAGCAGCAAGGGGATGGAGTACGAGCAGTACTTC. The V gene is TRBV6-5, the J gene TRBJ2-7; D possibly corresponds to TRBD1 (5 bases). There are 13 residues in the CDR3. Germline V gives CDR1 MNHEY, CDR2 SVGAGI. V lost 6 bases and J 4 bases, leaving 13 bases between the germline ends.

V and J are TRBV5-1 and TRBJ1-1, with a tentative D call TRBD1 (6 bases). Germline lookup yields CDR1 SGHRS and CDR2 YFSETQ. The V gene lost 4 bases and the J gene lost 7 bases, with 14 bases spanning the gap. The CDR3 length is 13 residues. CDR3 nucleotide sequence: TGCGCCAGCAGCGCGGAACAGGGTCTTGAAGCTTTCTTT. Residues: CASSAEQGLEAFF.

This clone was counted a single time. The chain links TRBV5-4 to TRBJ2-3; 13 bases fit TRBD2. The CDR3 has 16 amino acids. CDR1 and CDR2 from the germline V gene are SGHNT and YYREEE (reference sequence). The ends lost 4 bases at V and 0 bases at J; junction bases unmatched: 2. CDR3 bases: TGTGCCAGCAGCCGGGGACTAGCGGGAAGCACAGATACGCAGTATTTT. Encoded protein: CASSRGLAGSTDTQYF.

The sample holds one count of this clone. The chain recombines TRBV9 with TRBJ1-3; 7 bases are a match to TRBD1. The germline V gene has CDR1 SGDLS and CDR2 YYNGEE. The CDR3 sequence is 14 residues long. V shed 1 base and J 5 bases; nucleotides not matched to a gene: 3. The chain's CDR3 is CASSVRTGRNTIYF. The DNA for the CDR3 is TGTGCCAGCAGCGTAAGGACAGGCAGAAACACCATATATTTT.

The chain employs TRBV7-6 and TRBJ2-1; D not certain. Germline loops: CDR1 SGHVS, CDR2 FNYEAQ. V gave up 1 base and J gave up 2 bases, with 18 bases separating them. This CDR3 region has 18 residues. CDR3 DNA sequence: TGTGCCAGCAGCTTAGAAGGCCAGCGCGACCCTACCTACAATGAGCAGTTCTTC. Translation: CASSLEGQRDPTYNEQFF. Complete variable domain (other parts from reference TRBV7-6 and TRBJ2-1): GAGVSQSPRYKVTKRGQDVALRCDPISGHVSLYWYRQALGQGPEFLTYFNYEAQQDKSGLPNDRFSAERPEGSISTLTIQRTEQRDSAMYRCASSLEGQRDPTYNEQFFGPGTRLTVL.

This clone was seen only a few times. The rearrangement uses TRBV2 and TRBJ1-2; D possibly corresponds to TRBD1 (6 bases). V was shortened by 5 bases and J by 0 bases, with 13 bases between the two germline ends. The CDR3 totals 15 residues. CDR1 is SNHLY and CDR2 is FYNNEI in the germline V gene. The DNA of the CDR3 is TGTGCCAGCAGTCGCCGGGGGGCCGCTAACTATGGCTACACCTTC. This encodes CASSRRGAANYGYTF.

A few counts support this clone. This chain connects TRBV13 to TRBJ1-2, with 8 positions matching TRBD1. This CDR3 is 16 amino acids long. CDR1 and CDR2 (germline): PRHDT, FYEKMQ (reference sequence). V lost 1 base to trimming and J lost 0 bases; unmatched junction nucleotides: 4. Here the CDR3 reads CASSLAGGRSNYGYTF. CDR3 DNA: TGTGCCAGCAGCTTAGCAGGGGGCAGATCTAACTATGGCTACACCTTC.

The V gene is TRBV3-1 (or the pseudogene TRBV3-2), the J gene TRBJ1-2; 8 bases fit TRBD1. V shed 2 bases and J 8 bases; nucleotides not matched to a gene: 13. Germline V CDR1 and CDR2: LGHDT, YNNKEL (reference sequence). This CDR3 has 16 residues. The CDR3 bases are TGTGCCAGCAGCCAAACACGGGTTGGACAGGGAGGCGGCTACACCTTC. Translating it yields CASSQTRVGQGGGYTF.

The CDR3 nucleotides are TGCAGCGTTCAGACAGGGACGAATGAAGCTTTCTTT. Translating it yields CSVQTGTNEAFF. This chain connects TRBV29-1 to TRBJ1-1; TRBD1 aligns across 7 bases. J lost 7 bases, V lost 5 bases, and 7 bases had no gene match. Per germline, CDR1 SQVTM and CDR2 ANQGSEA. The CDR3 spans 12 residues.

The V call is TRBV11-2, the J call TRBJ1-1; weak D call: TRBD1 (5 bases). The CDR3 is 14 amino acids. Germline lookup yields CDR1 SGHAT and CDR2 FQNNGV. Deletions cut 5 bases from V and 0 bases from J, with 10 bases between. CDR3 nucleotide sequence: TGTGCCAGCAGCGAAGACAGTTTGAACACTGAAGCTTTCTTT. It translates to CASSEDSLNTEAFF.

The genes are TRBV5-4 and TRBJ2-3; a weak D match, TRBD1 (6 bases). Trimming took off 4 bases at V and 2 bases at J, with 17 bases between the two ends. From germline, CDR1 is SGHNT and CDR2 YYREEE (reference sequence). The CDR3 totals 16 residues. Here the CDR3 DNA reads TGTGCCAGCAGCCCCGGGACGACAGGTTCCACAGATACGCAGTATTTT. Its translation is CASSPGTTGSTDTQYF.

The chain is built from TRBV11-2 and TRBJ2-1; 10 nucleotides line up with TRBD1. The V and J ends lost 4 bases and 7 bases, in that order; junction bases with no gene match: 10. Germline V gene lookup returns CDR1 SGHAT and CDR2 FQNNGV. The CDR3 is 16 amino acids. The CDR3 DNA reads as TGTGCCAGCAGCTCCCTGACGGGACAGGGGATGAATGAGCAGTTCTTC. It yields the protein CASSSLTGQGMNEQFF.